This TCR beta chain was sequenced in a study of shared clonotypes between healthy human individuals. Overall study: Samples came from two female and a few male donors aged 18 to 49.

Genomic DNA, for the unsorted samples, came from about 90 million PBMCs. Germline V gene lookup returns CDR1 MNHEY and CDR2 SMNVEV (reference sequence). The length of the CDR3 is 11 residues. Using immunoSEQ multiplex PCR, the repertoire was profiled, and TCRdb retains in-frame clones only, with some absent. The sample has 550,000 to 600,000 clones, around three quarters seen once. In regard to this clone: Other nucleotide sequences from this sample produce the same CDR3.

This receptor was identified in a woman aged 40-49 years in good health. Some clones in this sample may be carry-over from other donors' samples. V and J are TRBV27 and TRBJ2-5; D uncertain. The end of the DNA fits TRBJ2-7 better, so the J call may be wrong. Material for sequencing was PBMCs. CDR3: CASSSGYEQYF. CDR3 bases: TGTGCCAGCAGTTCGGGCTACGAGCAGTACTTC.